Shown below are 13 T cell receptor beta chains from a single sample sequenced in a study of T-cell memory formation after mild COVID-19. TCRdb called the 5' RACE reads again in MiXCR, with one record for every CDR3 protein. The sample lists a few hundred thousand distinct CDR3 sequences, over 9.5% occurring once. The sequencing input was PBMCs or a T cell subset sorted from them (not recorded which). Receptors originate from a man younger than 30 who had mild COVID-19 (a few samples of this study predate the infection). Cell type and time point are not known.

This clonotype was picked up a small number of times. The chain has TRBV11-2 and TRBJ2-3; 7 bases are shared with TRBD2. V shed 5 bases, J shed 2 bases, and the junction held 13 bases outside the gene matches. CDR1 is SGHAT and CDR2 is FQNNGV in the germline V gene. The CDR3 extends over 17 amino acids. This chain's CDR3 is CASSPGGSPYLTDTQYF. CDR3 in DNA: TGTGCCAGCAGCCCCGGGGGGAGCCCGTACCTCACAGATACGCAGTATTTT.

There are many counts of this clonotype. Written as DNA, the CDR3 is TGTGCCATCAGTGAGGTTGAGCAGGGAAAAAAGACCCAGTACTTC. Protein: CAISEVEQGKKTQYF. V usage is TRBV10-3 and J usage is TRBJ2-5; D might be TRBD1 (5 bases). Germline assignment: CDR1 ENHRY and CDR2 SYGVKD. The V end was cut by 2 bases, the J end by 6 bases, with 16 bases between. CDR3 length equals 15 residues.

This clonotype was seen a handful of times. J is TRBJ2-4 and V is TRBV7-2; weak D call: TRBD1 (6 bases). From germline, CDR1 is SGHTA and CDR2 FQGNSA. Trimming removed 7 bases from V and 7 bases from J, with 11 bases in between. The CDR3 is 12 amino acids. The CDR3 loop is CASTSTGNIQYF. The DNA for the CDR3 is TGTGCCAGCACCTCCACAGGGAACATTCAGTACTTC.

The chain recombines TRBV5-8 with TRBJ2-3, with a possible D match to TRBD1 (5 bases). Germline V CDR1 and CDR2: SGHTS, YDEGEE. The CDR3 spans 14 residues. Between the trimmed V and J ends, which lost 4 bases and 0 bases, there was a span of 9 bases. CDR3 nucleotide sequence: TGTGCCAGCAGCAACTACAGGAGCACAGATACGCAGTATTTT. This codes for CASSNYRSTDTQYF.

The chain is built from TRBV20-1 and TRBJ1-6; TRBD1 matches at 10 bases. The germline CDR1 and CDR2 sequences are DFQATT and SNEGSKA (reference sequence). Losses at the gene ends were 5 bases for V and 8 bases for J; bases not matched to a gene: 9. The CDR3 is 15 residues long. CDR3 region: CSARRGGTGDSPLHF. In DNA form, the CDR3 reads TGCAGTGCTCGCCGAGGGGGGACAGGGGATTCACCCCTCCACTTT.

This chain connects TRBV6-6 to TRBJ1-6; no definite D call. This CDR3 is built from 13 residues. Trimming took 4 bases from V and 7 from J, leaving 8 bases between them. The V gene's germline CDR1 is MNHNY and CDR2 SVGAGI (reference sequence). CDR3 sequence (DNA): TGTGCCAGCAGTTGGGCTGTGAATTCACCCCTCCACTTT. Translation: CASSWAVNSPLHF.

This clonotype has only a few counts. This chain connects TRBV12-3 or TRBV12-4 to TRBJ1-1; weak D call: TRBD1 (5 bases). V was clipped by 2 bases and J by 3 bases, with 13 bases between them. The CDR3 contains 15 residues. The CDR3 sequence: CASSLPSRGYTEAFF. For the CDR3, the DNA is TGTGCCAGCAGTTTACCCTCCCGGGGGTACACTGAAGCTTTCTTT.

This clonotype was observed a handful of times. The chain joins TRBV6-5 to TRBJ1-1; D call uncertain. Germline V gene lookup returns CDR1 MNHEY and CDR2 SVGAGI. CDR3 length equals 13 residues. Trimming took off 5 bases at V and 3 bases at J, with 10 bases between the two ends. CDR3 residues: CASSPDWYTEAFF. CDR3 nucleotide sequence: TGTGCCAGCAGTCCCGATTGGTACACTGAAGCTTTCTTT.

This clonotype turned up a few times. The chain combines TRBV7-9 with TRBJ2-1, with a weak D call TRBD1 (6 bases). CDR3 size: 12 residues. Germline V gives CDR1 SEHNR, CDR2 FQNEAQ (reference sequence). Trimming pared 9 bases from V and 6 bases from J, leaving 12 bases between. CDR3 DNA: TGTGCCAGTTTTAGACAGGTCAATGAGCAGTTCTTC. The encoded protein is CASFRQVNEQFF.

This clonotype was counted at least ten times. This chain joins TRBV7-9 and TRBJ2-7, with no clear D. The CDR3 contains 11 residues. The germline gives CDR1 SEHNR, CDR2 FQNEAQ (reference sequence). V was clipped by 5 bases and J by 2 bases, with 4 bases between them. CDR3: CASSLTYEQYF. In DNA, the CDR3 is TGTGCCAGCAGCCTTACCTACGAGCAGTACTTC.

This clonotype turned up a few times. J is TRBJ1-1 and V is TRBV9; the D is unclear. Germline V lookup: CDR1 SGDLS, CDR2 YYNGEE. The CDR3 is 15 residues long. Trimming left V 0 bases short and J 5 bases short, with 14 bases between. CDR3 amino acids: CASSVDARRVTEAFF. The CDR3, as DNA: TGTGCCAGCAGCGTAGACGCTAGGAGAGTGACTGAAGCTTTCTTT.

This clonotype was recorded a few times. The rearrangement uses TRBV5-1 and TRBJ2-3; TRBD2 aligns across 10 bases. V lost 0 bases to trimming and J lost 3 bases; unmatched junction nucleotides: 4. Germline V CDR1 and CDR2: SGHRS, YFSETQ. The CDR3 totals 16 residues. The DNA for the CDR3 is TGCGCCAGCAGCTTGGTTCCAGCGGGGGGGACAGATACGCAGTATTTT. It codes for CASSLVPAGGTDTQYF.

Many counts were recorded for this clonotype. The J gene is TRBJ1-5, the V gene TRBV7-9; D remains unclear. Trimming shortened V by 5 bases and J by 2 bases, and 10 bases separated the two germline ends. CDR1 and CDR2 from the germline V gene are SEHNR and FQNEAQ (reference sequence). The CDR3 runs to 14 residues. This CDR3 is CASSRASGNQPQHF. As DNA, the CDR3 is TGTGCCAGCAGCCGGGCCTCTGGCAATCAGCCCCAGCATTTT.